A selection of T cell receptor beta chains follows, all from one sample in a study of T cell repertoires in cytomegalovirus infection. TCRdb passed the reads through MiXCR, listing each CDR3 protein once. The sample lists under 350,000 distinct CDR3 sequences; around 10% were seen once. Input material: PBMCs. The receptor set was obtained from a human donor in good health (CMV status not recorded). Some clones in this sample may be carry-over from other donors' samples. CDR3s include the opening cysteine and the closing phenylalanine or tryptophan. D genes are given only for firm matches. Expanded clones are given a class, and other clones once, few, many or no size at all.

.	TRBJ2-1	.	TRBV28	TGTGCCAACAGCCCCTCGAATGAGCAGTTCTTC	CANSPSNEQFF
few	TRBJ1-1	.	TRBV7-3	TGTGCCAGCAGCTTAATTGGCAGGGGTCAGGCTGGGATGAACACTGAAGCTTTCTTT	CASSLIGRGQAGMNTEAFF
many	TRBJ1-3	.	TRBV6-1	TGTGCCAGCTCTAGAGGGGCTGGAAACACCATATATTTT	CASSRGAGNTIYF
many	TRBJ2-6	.	TRBV28	TGTGCCAGCAGTCGTTTGACTCCTGGGGCCAACGTCCTGACTTTC	CASSRLTPGANVLTF
few	TRBJ2-1	TRBD2	TRBV20-1	TGCAGTGCTAGCAGCCTAGCGGGGCTATACAATGAGCAGTTCTTC	CSASSLAGLYNEQFF
.	TRBJ1-5	TRBD1	TRBV19	TGTGCCAGTAGTATACAGGGGGCTCGGAATCAGCCCCAGCATTTT	CASSIQGARNQPQHF
.	TRBJ2-1	.	TRBV29-1	TGCAGCGTTTACAGGGTCAATGAGCAGTTCTTC	CSVYRVNEQFF
.	TRBJ1-6	.	TRBV7-9	TGTGCCAGCAGCTTATTAGGACAGACCTATAATTCACCCCTCCACTTT	CASSLLGQTYNSPLHF
many	TRBJ1-3	.	TRBV6-6	TGTGCCAGCAGTTACTCGAGCCCAGTCCGAAGCTCTGGAAACACCATATATTTT	CASSYSSPVRSSGNTIYF
many	TRBJ2-7	.	TRBV7-2	TGTGCCAGCAGCTTAGGGCCCACCCGGGGGCCCTACGAGCAGTACTTC	CASSLGPTRGPYEQYF
many	TRBJ2-7	TRBD2	TRBV6-5	TGTGCCAGCAGTTACCAGTACCAGGGACTAGCGGGAAGCTCCTACGAGCAGTACTTC	CASSYQYQGLAGSSYEQYF
once	TRBJ2-7	TRBD1	TRBV5-1	TGCGCCAGCAGCTTGGTCGGGACAGGCAAGTCCGGGAGCTTC	CASSLVGTGKSGSF
many	TRBJ1-5	.	TRBV18	TGTGCCAGCTCCCCCGGATGGAGAGAGACCCAGCATTTT	CASSPGWRETQHF
many	TRBJ1-6	.	TRBV4-1	TGCGCCAGCAGCCTAACGAATTCACCCCTCCACTTT	CASSLTNSPLHF
few	TRBJ1-2	.	TRBV4-1	TGCGCCAGCAGCCGTTCCTCCGGGGTCTATGGCTACACCTTC	CASSRSSGVYGYTF
.	TRBJ1-1	TRBD1	TRBV29-1	TGCAGCGTTCGCCAGGGGGCTGAAGCTTTCTTT	CSVRQGAEAFF
.	TRBJ1-3	.	TRBV5-1	TGCGCCAGCAGCTTGGCCGAACGGGGAAACACCATATATTTT	CASSLAERGNTIYF
many	TRBJ1-1	.	TRBV10-3	TGTGCCATCAGTGAGTCAGAAAGGACTGAAGCTTTCTTT	CAISESERTEAFF
.	TRBJ1-1	.	TRBV11-3	TGTGCCAGCAGCCACCGGGACGGTGAAGCTTTCTTT	CASSHRDGEAFF
many	TRBJ2-1	.	TRBV28	TGTGCCAGCAGGCCTTCGGGAGACTACAATGAGCAGTTCTTC	CASRPSGDYNEQFF
many	TRBJ2-1	TRBD2	TRBV6-1	TGTGCCAGCAGCCCCTTAGGAGCGGGGTCCTACAATGAGCAGTTCTTC	CASSPLGAGSYNEQFF
.	TRBJ1-2	.	TRBV15	TGTGCCACCAGCAGAGATATTTCCGGGGGAGCTAACTATGGCTACACCTTC	CATSRDISGGANYGYTF
.	TRBJ2-7	TRBD2	TRBV28	TGTGCCAGCAGTCGTACGGGGGGTCGTGACAACGAGCAGTACTTC	CASSRTGGRDNEQYF
.	TRBJ2-5	TRBD2	TRBV2	TGTGCCAGCAGTGAATCGAGCGGGGGACGAGAGACCCAGTACTTC	CASSESSGGRETQYF
few	TRBJ2-2	.	TRBV6-2/TRBV6-3	TGTGCCAGCAGCTACTCGCCTCAGACCACCGGGGAGCTGTTTTTT	CASSYSPQTTGELFF
many	TRBJ2-7	TRBD1	TRBV7-2	TGTGCCAGCAGTACAGGGGGTAATCGCTACGAGCAGTACTTC	CASSTGGNRYEQYF
many	TRBJ2-1	TRBD1	TRBV7-2	TGTGCCAGCAGCTTAAAAGGAGTACAGGGGGCCAGTTACAATGAGCAGTTCTTC	CASSLKGVQGASYNEQFF
.	TRBJ2-1	.	TRBV28	TGTGCCAGCAGTTTTTACAACGTATACAATGAGCAGTTCTTC	CASSFYNVYNEQFF
many	TRBJ2-1	TRBD2	TRBV6-2/TRBV6-3	TGTGCCAGCAGTGTAGCGGGGTGGAATGAGCAGTTCTTC	CASSVAGWNEQFF
many	TRBJ2-7	.	TRBV7-9	TGTGCCAGCAGCTTAGCCCTAGTCTCCTACGAGCAGTACTTC	CASSLALVSYEQYF
many	TRBJ1-1	.	TRBV28	TGTGCCAGCAGTCAGAGAGTTAGAGGTCGCACTGAAGCTTTCTTT	CASSQRVRGRTEAFF
many	TRBJ2-5	TRBD2	TRBV7-9	TGTGCCAGCAGCCCCTCAGCGGGGGGGCTGGAGACCCAGTACTTC	CASSPSAGGLETQYF
many	TRBJ2-2	.	TRBV20-1	TGCAGTGCTCAAAAAGACCGAAGCACCGGGGAGCTGTTTTTT	CSAQKDRSTGELFF
few	TRBJ1-5	.	TRBV12-3/TRBV12-4	TGTGCCAGCAGTTTCGGGGACGATCAGCCCCAGCATTTT	CASSFGDDQPQHF
few	TRBJ2-5	TRBD1	TRBV2	TGTGCCAGCAACCGACAGGGGCCGGAGACCCAGTACTTC	CASNRQGPETQYF
.	TRBJ1-5	.	TRBV20-1	TGCAGTGCTTACAATACTCGGTTGAATCAGCCCCAGCATTTT	CSAYNTRLNQPQHF
many	TRBJ1-6	.	TRBV28	TGTGCCAGCAGTCTTCCCACCGGGACGTTTTTTTCACCCCTCCACTTT	CASSLPTGTFFSPLHF
many	TRBJ1-4	TRBD1	TRBV20-1	TGCAGTGCTAGGAGGGACAGGGGAGGTGAAAAACTGTTTTTT	CSARRDRGGEKLFF
.	TRBJ1-5	.	TRBV29-1	TGCAGCGTTGAAGATCGTTTTAGGCTTGAGGACTCGGGCTACGGTTATAGCAATCAGCCCCAGCATTTT	CSVEDRFRLEDSGYGYSNQPQHF
many	TRBJ1-2	TRBD1	TRBV7-8	TGTGCCAGCAGCTTAGCGCCAGGACAGGACTATGGCTACACCTTC	CASSLAPGQDYGYTF
few	TRBJ1-5	.	TRBV2	TGTGCCAGCAGTGAAGTGTCAGGACTCAATCAGCCCCAGCATTTT	CASSEVSGLNQPQHF
many	TRBJ2-3	.	TRBV2	TGTGCCAGCGGTATCCGCTATACGCAGTATTTT	CASGIRYTQYF
.	TRBJ2-2	.	TRBV7-9	TGTGCCAGCAGCTTAGCTCGACCGGGGAACACCGGGGAGCTGTTTTTT	CASSLARPGNTGELFF
.	TRBJ2-7	TRBD1	TRBV18	TGTGCCAGCTCACTACAACAGGGGACACCCTACGAGCAGTACTTC	CASSLQQGTPYEQYF
many	TRBJ2-3	.	TRBV28	TGTGCCAGCAGTTACGGACAACGAAGCACAGATACGCAGTATTTT	CASSYGQRSTDTQYF
many	TRBJ2-1	TRBD2	TRBV28	TGTGCCAGCGCCGGACTAGTGGTCGACGCCTACAATGAGCAGTTCTTC	CASAGLVVDAYNEQFF